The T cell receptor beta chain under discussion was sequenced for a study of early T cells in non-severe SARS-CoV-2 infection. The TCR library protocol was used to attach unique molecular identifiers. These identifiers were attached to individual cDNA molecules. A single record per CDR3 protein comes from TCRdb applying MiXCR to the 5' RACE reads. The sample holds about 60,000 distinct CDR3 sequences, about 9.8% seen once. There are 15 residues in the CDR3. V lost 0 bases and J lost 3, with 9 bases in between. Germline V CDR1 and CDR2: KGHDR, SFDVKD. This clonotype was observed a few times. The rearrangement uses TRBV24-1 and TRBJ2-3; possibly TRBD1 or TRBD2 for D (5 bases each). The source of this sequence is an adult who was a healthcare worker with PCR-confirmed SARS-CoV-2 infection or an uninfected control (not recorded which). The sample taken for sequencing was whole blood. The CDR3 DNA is TGTGCCACCAGTGATTTGCCGGGACCTACAGATACGCAGTATTTT. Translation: CATSDLPGPTDTQYF.